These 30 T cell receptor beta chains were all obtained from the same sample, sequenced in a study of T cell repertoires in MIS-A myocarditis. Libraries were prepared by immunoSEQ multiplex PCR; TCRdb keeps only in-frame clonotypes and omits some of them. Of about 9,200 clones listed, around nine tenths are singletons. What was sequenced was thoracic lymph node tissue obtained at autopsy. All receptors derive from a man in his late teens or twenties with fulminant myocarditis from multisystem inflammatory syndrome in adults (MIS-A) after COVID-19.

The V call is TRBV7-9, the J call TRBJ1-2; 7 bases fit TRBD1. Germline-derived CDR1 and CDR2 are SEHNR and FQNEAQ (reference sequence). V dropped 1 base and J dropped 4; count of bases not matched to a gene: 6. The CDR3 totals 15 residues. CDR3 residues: CASSLVPTGAYGYTF. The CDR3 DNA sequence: TGTGCCAGCAGCTTAGTACCTACAGGGGCCTATGGCTACACCTTC.

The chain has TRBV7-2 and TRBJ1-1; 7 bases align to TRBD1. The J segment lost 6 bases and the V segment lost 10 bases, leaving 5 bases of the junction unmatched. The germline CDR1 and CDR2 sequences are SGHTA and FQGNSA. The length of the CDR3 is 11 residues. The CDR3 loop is CAIRQGAEAFF. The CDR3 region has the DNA TGTGCCATTCGACAGGGAGCTGAAGCTTTCTTT.

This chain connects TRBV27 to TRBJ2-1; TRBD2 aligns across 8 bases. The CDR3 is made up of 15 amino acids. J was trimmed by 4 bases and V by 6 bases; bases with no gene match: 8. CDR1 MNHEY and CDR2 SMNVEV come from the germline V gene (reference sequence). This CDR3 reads CASSRRSGGYNEQFF. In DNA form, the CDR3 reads TGTGCCAGCAGCCGGAGGAGCGGGGGATACAATGAGCAGTTCTTC.

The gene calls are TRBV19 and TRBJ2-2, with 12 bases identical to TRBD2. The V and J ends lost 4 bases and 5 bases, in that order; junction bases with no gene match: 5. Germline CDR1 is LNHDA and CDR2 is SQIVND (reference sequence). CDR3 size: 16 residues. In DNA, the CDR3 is TGTGCCAGTAGTAAACTGACTAGCGGGAGTACCGGGGAGCTGTTTTTT. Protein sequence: CASSKLTSGSTGELFF.

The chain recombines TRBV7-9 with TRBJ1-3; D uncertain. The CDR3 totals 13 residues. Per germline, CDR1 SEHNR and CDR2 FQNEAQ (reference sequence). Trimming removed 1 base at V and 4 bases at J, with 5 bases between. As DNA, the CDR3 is TGTGCCAGCAGCTTAGACTCGGGAAACACCATATATTTT. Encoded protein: CASSLDSGNTIYF.

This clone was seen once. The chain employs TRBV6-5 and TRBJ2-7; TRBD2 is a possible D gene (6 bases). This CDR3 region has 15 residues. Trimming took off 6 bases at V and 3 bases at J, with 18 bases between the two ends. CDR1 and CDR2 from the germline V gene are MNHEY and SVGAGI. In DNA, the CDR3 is TGTGCCAGCAGGCTACTAGGACTACCGGGCTACGAGCAGTACTTC. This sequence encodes CASRLLGLPGYEQYF.

The CDR3: CASSYGGTRDGYTF. In nucleotides, the CDR3 is TGTGCCAGCAGTTACGGCGGCACCCGGGATGGCTACACCTTC. The chain has TRBV6-5 and TRBJ1-2; no definite D call. The CDR3 contains 14 residues. Trimming took 2 bases from V and 6 from J, leaving 13 bases between them. The germline CDR1 and CDR2 sequences are MNHEY and SVGAGI.

CDR3 sequence reads: CASSLTANPRQGAPRYGYTF. CDR3 nucleotides: TGTGCCAGCAGCTTAACGGCAAACCCGAGGCAGGGGGCCCCCCGCTATGGCTACACCTTC. The chain couples TRBV7-8 to TRBJ1-2, with 8 bases aligning to TRBD1. V dropped 2 bases and J dropped 4; count of bases not matched to a gene: 21. Per the germline V gene, CDR1 is SGHVS and CDR2 is FQNEAQ. The CDR3 runs to 20 residues.

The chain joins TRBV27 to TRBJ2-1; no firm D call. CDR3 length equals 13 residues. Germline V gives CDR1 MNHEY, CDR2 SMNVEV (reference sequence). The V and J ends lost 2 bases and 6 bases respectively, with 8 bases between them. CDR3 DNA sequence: TGTGCCAGCAGTTTAGGCCGTCGCAATGAGCAGTTCTTC. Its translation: CASSLGRRNEQFF.

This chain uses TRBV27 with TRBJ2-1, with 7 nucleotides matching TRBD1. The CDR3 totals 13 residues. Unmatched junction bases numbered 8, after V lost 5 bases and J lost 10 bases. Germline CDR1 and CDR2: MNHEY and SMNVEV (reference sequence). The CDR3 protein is CASSTQTGPEQFF. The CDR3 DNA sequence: TGTGCCAGCAGTACCCAGACAGGGCCGGAGCAGTTCTTC.

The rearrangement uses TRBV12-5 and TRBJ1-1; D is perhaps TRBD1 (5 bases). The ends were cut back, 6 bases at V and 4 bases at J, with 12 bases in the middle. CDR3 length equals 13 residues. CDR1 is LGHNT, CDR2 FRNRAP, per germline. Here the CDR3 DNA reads TGTGCTAGTGGCCCGGGGGGGGGCACTGAAGCTTTCTTT. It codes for CASGPGGGTEAFF. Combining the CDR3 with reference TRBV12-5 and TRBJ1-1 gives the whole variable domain DARVTQTPRHKVTEMGQEVTMRCQPILGHNTVFWYRQTMMQGLELLAYFRNRAPLDDSGMPKDRFSAEMPDATLATLKIQPSEPRDSAVYFCASGPGGGTEAFFGQGTRLTVV.

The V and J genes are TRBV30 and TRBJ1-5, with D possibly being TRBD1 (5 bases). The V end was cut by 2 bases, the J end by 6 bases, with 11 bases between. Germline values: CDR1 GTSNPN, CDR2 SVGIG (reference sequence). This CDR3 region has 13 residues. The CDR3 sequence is CAWSLGEGQPQHF. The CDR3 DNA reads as TGTGCCTGGAGTCTAGGGGAGGGTCAGCCCCAGCATTTT.

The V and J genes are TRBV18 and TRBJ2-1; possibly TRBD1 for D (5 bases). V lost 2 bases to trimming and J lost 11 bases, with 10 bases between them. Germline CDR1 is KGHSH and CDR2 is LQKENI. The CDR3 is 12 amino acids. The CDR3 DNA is TGTGCCAGCTCACCAGATCAGGGCAAGCAGTTCTTC. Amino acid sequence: CASSPDQGKQFF.

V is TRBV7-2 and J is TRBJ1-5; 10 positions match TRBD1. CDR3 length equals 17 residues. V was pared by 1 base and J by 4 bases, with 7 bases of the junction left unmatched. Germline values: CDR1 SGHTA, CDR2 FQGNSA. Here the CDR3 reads CASSLGDRGRGNQPQHF. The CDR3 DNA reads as TGTGCCAGCAGCTTAGGAGACAGGGGGCGAGGGAATCAGCCCCAGCATTTT.

The CDR3, as DNA: TGTGCCAGCAGCCTCAGTCAACCGGGACAGGTCTCCTACGAGCAGTACTTC. Translated: CASSLSQPGQVSYEQYF. The chain has TRBV3-1 (or the pseudogene TRBV3-2) and TRBJ2-7; TRBD1 matches at 8 bases. The junction had 11 bases not matched to a gene; V was cut back by 4 bases and J by 0 bases. This CDR3 is 17 amino acids long. Germline lookup yields CDR1 LGHDT and CDR2 YNNKEL (reference sequence).

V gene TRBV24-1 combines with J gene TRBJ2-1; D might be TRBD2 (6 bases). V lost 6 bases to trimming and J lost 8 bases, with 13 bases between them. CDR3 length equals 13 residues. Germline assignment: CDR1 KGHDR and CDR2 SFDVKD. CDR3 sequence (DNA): TGTGCCACCAGTACTCCGGGAGCGTATGAGCAGTTCTTC. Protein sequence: CATSTPGAYEQFF.

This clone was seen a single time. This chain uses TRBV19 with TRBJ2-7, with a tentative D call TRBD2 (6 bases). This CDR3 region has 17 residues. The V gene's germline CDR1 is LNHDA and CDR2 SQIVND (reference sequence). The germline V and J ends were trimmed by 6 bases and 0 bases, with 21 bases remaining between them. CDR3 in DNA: TGTGCCAGTAGCGAAGGAACTCGAGGAGGGTTCTCCTACGAGCAGTACTTC. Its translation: CASSEGTRGGFSYEQYF.

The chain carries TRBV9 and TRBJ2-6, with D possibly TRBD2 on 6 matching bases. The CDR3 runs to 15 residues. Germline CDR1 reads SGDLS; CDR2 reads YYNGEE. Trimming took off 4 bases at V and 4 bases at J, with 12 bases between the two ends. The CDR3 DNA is TGTGCCAGCAGCCGCCGGGGGACCGGGGCCAACGTCCTGACTTTC. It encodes CASSRRGTGANVLTF.

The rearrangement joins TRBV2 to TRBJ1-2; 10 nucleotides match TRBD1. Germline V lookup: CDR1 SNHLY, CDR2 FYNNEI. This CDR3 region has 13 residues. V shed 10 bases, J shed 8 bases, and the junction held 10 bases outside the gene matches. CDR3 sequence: CANAGQGVTGYTF. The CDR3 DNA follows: TGTGCCAACGCCGGACAGGGGGTGACGGGCTACACCTTC.

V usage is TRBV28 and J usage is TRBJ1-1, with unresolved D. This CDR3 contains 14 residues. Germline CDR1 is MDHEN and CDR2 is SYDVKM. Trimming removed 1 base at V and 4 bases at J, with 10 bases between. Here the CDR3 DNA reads TGTGCCAGCAGTTTATCGGCCAGAACCACTGAAGCTTTCTTT. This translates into CASSLSARTTEAFF. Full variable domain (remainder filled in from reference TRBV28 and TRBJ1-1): DVKVTQSSRYLVKRTGEKVFLECVQDMDHENMFWYRQDPGLGLRLIYFSYDVKMKEKGDIPEGYSVSREKKERFSLILESASTNQTSMYLCASSLSARTTEAFFGQGTRLTVV.

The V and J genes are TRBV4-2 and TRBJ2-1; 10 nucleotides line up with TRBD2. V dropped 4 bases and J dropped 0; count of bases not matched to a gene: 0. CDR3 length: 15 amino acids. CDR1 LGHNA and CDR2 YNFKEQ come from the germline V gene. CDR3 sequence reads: CASSPSGSSYNEQFF. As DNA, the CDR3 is TGTGCCAGCAGCCCTAGCGGGAGCTCCTACAATGAGCAGTTCTTC.

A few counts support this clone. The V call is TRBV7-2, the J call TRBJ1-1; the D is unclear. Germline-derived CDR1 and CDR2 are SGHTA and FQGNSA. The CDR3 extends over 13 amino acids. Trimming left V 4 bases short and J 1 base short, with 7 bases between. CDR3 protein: CASSSQPNTEAFF. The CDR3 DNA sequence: TGTGCCAGCAGCTCACAGCCGAACACTGAAGCTTTCTTT. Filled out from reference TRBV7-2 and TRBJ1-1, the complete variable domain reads GAGVSQSPSNKVTEKGKDVELRCDPISGHTALYWYRQSLGQGLEFLIYFQGNSAPDKSGLPSDRFSAERTGGSVSTLTIQRTQQEDSAVYLCASSSQPNTEAFFGQGTRLTVV.

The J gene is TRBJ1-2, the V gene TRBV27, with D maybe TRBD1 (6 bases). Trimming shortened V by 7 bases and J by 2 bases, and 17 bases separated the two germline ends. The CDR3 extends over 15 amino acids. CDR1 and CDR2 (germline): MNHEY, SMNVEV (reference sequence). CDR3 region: CASKRDGGPNYGYTF. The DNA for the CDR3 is TGTGCCAGCAAACGGGACGGGGGGCCCAACTATGGCTACACCTTC.

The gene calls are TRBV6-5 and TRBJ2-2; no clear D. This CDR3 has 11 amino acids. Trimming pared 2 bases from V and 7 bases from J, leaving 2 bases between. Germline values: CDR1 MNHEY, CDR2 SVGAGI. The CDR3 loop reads CASSYGGELFF. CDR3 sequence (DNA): TGTGCCAGCAGTTACGGCGGGGAGCTGTTTTTT.

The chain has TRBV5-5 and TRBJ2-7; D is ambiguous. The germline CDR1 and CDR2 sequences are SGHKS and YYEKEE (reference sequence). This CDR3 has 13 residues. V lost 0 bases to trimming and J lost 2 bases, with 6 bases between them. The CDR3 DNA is TGTGCCAGCAGCTTGGGACCAACCTACGAGCAGTACTTC. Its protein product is CASSLGPTYEQYF.

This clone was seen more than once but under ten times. DNA of the CDR3: TGTGCCAGCAGCCCTCCTTCGACGGCTTATGGCTACACCTTC. This translates into CASSPPSTAYGYTF. This sequence joins TRBV5-6 and TRBJ1-2; D unresolved. Germline V gene sequence: CDR1 SGHDT, CDR2 YYEEEE. V gave up 4 bases and J gave up 5 bases, with 15 bases separating them. The CDR3 is made up of 14 amino acids.

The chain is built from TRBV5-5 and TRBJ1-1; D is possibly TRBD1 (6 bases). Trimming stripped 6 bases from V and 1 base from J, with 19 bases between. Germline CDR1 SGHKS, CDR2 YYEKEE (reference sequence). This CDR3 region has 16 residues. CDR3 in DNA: TGTGCCAGCACTGTCACTTGGGGGGGACAGAACACTGAAGCTTTCTTT. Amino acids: CASTVTWGGQNTEAFF.

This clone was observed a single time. The chain's CDR3 is CASSKESEGETQYF. In nucleotides, the CDR3 is TGTGCCAGCAGCAAAGAGTCGGAAGGGGAGACCCAGTACTTC. The V and J genes are TRBV21-1 and TRBJ2-5. TRBV21-1 is shown as a pseudogene. The CDR3 is made up of 14 amino acids.

The CDR3 sequence: CASSVEAANYEQYF. CDR3 bases: TGTGCCAGCAGCGTAGAAGCGGCCAACTACGAGCAGTACTTC. The V and J genes are TRBV9 and TRBJ2-7, with D perhaps matching TRBD2 (5 bases). Trimming removed 0 bases at V and 3 bases at J, with 10 bases between. CDR3 size: 14 residues. Germline V CDR1 and CDR2: SGDLS, YYNGEE.

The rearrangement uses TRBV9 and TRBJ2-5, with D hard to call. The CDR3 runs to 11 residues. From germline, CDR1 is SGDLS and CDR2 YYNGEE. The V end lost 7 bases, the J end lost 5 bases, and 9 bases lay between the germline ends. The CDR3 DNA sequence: TGTGCCAGCGGAACTTCGGAGACCCAGTACTTC. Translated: CASGTSETQYF.